The table lists the clone carrying this T cell receptor (beta chain) with many counts. No antigen is known for it. This sample is part of a study of early T cells in non-severe SARS-CoV-2 infection. Study-level results: Using VDJdb, the matching emphasized anti-spike CD8 responses while missing private and CD4 specificities.

The CDR3 spans 15 residues. From germline, CDR1 is DFQATT and CDR2 SNEGSKA (reference sequence). V gave up 0 bases and J gave up 4 bases; unmatched junction bases: 4. Each CDR3 protein is one row after TCRdb ran MiXCR on the 5' RACE reads. Of some 80,000 distinct CDR3 sequences listed, roughly 5.3% are singletons. This specimen consisted of whole blood, obtained at baseline. The sequence came from an adult who was a healthcare worker with PCR-confirmed SARS-CoV-2 infection or an uninfected control (not recorded which). The chain has TRBV20-1 and TRBJ1-1; TRBD1 agrees at 11 bases. The CDR3 sequence: CSARDLGTGGTEAFF. The CDR3 nucleotides read TGCAGTGCTAGAGATCTCGGGACAGGGGGCACTGAAGCTTTCTTT.